These 3 T cell receptor beta chains were all obtained from the same sample, sequenced in a study of blood T cell repertoires in COVID-19. Data came from immunoSEQ multiplex PCR; TCRdb stores just in-frame clones and leaves some out. The sample contains about 72,000 clones, over 80% of which appear only once. Material: peripheral blood. All receptors come from a human donor in a cohort sampled during active COVID-19.

Only one count was recorded for this clone. The chain combines TRBV5-8 with TRBJ2-4, with 7 positions matching TRBD1. The germline V gene has CDR1 SGHTS and CDR2 YDEGEE. This CDR3 comprises 14 residues. V lost 4 bases to trimming and J lost 8 bases; unmatched junction nucleotides: 9. The CDR3 protein is CASSPIRQGDIQYF. For the CDR3, the DNA is TGTGCCAGCAGCCCCATCCGGCAGGGGGACATTCAGTACTTC.

The chain employs TRBV11-2 and TRBJ2-7, with D perhaps TRBD2 (7 bases). The germline V gene encodes CDR1 SGHAT and CDR2 FQNNGV. Between the trimmed V and J ends, which lost 1 base and 7 bases, there was a span of 14 bases. The CDR3 covers 14 residues. The CDR3 protein is CASSLADRRGEQYF. As DNA, the CDR3 is TGTGCCAGCAGCTTAGCAGACAGGCGGGGGGAGCAGTACTTC.

Here the CDR3 DNA reads TGTGCCAGCAGGAATACCGGGAACCCACAAAACATTCAGTACTTC. Encoded protein: CASRNTGNPQNIQYF. This chain connects TRBV28 to TRBJ2-4; a possible D gene is TRBD2 (5 bases). Between the trimmed V and J ends, which lost 6 bases and 5 bases, there was a span of 17 bases. The V gene's germline CDR1 is MDHEN and CDR2 SYDVKM. The CDR3 is made up of 15 amino acids. Complete variable domain (other parts from reference TRBV28 and TRBJ2-4): DVKVTQSSRYLVKRTGEKVFLECVQDMDHENMFWYRQDPGLGLRLIYFSYDVKMKEKGDIPEGYSVSREKKERFSLILESASTNQTSMYLCASRNTGNPQNIQYFGAGTRLSVL.